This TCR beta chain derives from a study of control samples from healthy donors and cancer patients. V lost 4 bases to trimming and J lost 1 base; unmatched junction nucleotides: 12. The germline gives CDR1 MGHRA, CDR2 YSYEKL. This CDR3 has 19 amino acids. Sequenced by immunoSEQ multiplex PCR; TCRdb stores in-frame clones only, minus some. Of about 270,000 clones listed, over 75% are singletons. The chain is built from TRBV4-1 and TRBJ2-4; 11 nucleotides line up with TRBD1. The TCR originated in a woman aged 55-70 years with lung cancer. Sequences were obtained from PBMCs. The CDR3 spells CASSPWTGGAPTAKNIQYF. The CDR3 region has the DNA TGCGCCAGCAGCCCGTGGACAGGGGGCGCACCTACGGCCAAAAACATTCAGTACTTC.